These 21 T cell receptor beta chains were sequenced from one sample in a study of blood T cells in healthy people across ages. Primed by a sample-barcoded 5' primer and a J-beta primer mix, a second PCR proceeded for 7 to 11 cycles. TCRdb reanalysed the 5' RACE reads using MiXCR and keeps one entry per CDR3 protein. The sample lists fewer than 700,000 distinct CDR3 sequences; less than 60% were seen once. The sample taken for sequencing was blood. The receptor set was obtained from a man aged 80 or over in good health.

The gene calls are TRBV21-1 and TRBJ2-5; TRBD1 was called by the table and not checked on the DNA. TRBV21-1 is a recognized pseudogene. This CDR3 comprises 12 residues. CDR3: CARGVQGAEQYF. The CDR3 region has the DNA TGTGCCAGGGGGGTCCAGGGAGCAGAGCAGTACTTC.

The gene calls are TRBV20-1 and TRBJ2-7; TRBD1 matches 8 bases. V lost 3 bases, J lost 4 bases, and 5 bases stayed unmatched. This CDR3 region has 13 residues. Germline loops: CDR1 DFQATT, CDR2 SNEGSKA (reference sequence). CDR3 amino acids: CSAREDRAYEQYF. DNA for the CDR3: TGCAGTGCTAGGGAGGACAGGGCATACGAGCAGTACTTC.

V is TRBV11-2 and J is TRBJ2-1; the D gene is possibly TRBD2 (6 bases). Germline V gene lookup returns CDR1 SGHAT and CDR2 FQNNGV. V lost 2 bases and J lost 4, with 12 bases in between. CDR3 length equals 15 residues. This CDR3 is CASSLSGEAYNEQFF. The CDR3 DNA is TGTGCCAGCAGCTTAAGTGGGGAGGCGTACAATGAGCAGTTCTTC.

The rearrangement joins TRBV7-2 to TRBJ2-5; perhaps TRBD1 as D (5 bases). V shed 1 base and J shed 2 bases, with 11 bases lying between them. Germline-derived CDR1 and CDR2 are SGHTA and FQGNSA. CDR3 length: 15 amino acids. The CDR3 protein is CASSLGRTGQETQYF. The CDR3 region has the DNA TGTGCCAGCAGCTTAGGAAGAACAGGTCAAGAGACCCAGTACTTC.

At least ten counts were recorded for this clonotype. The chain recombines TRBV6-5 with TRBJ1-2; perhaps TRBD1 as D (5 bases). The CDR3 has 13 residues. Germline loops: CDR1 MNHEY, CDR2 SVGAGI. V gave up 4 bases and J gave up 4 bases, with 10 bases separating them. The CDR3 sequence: CASSSAGTYGYTF. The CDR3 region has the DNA TGTGCCAGCAGTTCTGCGGGGACCTATGGCTACACCTTC.

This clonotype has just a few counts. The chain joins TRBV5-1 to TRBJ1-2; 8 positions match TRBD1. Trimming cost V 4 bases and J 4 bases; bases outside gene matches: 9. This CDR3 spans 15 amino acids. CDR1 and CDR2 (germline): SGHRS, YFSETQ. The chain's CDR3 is CASSPDRGQAYGYTF. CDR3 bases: TGCGCCAGCAGCCCTGACAGGGGCCAGGCCTATGGCTACACCTTC.

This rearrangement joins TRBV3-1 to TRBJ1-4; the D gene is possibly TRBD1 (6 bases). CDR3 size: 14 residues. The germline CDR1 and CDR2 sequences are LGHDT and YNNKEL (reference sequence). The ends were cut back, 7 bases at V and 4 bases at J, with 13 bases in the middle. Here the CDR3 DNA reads TGTGCCAGCACCCCGGGGGCGATTAATGAAAAACTGTTTTTT. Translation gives CASTPGAINEKLFF. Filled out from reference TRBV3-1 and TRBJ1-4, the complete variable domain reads DTAVSQTPKYLVTQMGNDKSIKCEQNLGHDTMYWYKQDSKKFLKIMFSYNNKELIINETVPNRFSPKSPDKAHLNLHINSLELGDSAVYFCASTPGAINEKLFFGSGTQLSVL.

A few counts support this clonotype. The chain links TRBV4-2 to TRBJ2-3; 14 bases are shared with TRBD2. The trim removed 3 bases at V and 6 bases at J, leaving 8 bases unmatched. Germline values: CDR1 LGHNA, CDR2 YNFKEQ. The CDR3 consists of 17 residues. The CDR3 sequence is CASSHRGTSGSGDTQYF. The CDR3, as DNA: TGTGCCAGCAGCCACCGAGGGACTAGCGGGAGCGGCGATACGCAGTATTTT.

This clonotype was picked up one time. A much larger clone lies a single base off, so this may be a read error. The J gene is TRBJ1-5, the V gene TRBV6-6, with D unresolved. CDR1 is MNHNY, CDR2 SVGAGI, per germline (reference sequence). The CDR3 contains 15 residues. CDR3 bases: TGTGCCAGCAGGTACTCGGGTCAGCGCAATCAGCCCCAGCATTTT. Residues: CASRYSGQRNQPQHF.

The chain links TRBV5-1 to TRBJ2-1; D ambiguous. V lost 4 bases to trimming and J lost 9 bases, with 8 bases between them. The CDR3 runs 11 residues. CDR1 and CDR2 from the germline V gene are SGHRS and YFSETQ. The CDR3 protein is CASSGWGEQFF. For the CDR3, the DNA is TGCGCCAGCAGCGGGTGGGGTGAGCAGTTCTTC.

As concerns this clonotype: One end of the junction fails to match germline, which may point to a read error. CDR3 loop: CASSLGDSHYEQYF. The CDR3 DNA reads TGTGCCAGTAGCTTAGGGGACAGTCACTACGAGCAGTACTTC. This sequence joins TRBV7-9 and TRBJ2-7; 7 nucleotides line up with TRBD1. The germline V gene has CDR1 SEHNR and CDR2 FQNEAQ (reference sequence). The CDR3 spans 14 residues.

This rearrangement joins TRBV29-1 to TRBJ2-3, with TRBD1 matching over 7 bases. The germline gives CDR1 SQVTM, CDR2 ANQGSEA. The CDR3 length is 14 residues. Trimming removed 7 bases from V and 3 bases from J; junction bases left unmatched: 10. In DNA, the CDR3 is TGCAGCGGGACCGGGACAGTGGGAACAGATACGCAGTATTTT. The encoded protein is CSGTGTVGTDTQYF.

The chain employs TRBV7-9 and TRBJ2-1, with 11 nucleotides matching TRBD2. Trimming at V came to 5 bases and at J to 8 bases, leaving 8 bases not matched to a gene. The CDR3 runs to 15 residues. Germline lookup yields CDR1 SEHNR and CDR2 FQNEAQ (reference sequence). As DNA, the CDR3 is TGTGCCAGCAGCGCCGGGACTAGCGGTACCGATGAGCAGTTCTTC. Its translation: CASSAGTSGTDEQFF.

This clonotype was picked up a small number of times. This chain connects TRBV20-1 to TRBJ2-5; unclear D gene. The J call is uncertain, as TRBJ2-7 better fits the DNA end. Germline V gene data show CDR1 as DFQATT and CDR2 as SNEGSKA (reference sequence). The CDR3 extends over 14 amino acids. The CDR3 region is CSALVALSTYEQYF. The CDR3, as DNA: TGCAGTGCCCTTGTCGCCTTGTCCACCTACGAGCAGTACTTC.

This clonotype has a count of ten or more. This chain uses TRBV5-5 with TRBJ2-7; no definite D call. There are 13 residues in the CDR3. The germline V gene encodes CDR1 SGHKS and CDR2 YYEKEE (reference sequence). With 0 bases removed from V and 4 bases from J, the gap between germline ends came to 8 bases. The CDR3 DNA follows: TGTGCCAGCAGCTTGGGACTTGATTACGAGCAGTACTTC. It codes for CASSLGLDYEQYF.

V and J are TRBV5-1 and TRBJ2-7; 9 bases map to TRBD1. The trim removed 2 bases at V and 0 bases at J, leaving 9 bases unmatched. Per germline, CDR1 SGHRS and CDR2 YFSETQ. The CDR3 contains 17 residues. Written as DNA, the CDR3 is TGCGCCAGCAGCTTTTTTCCCGGGACAGGGAGCTCCTACGAGCAGTACTTC. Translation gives CASSFFPGTGSSYEQYF.

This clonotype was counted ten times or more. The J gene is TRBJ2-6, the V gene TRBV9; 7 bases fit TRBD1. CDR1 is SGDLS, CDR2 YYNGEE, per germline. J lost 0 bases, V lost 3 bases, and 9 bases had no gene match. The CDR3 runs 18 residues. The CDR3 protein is CASSESGGQASGANVLTF. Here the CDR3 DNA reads TGTGCCAGCAGCGAGAGCGGCGGACAGGCCTCTGGGGCCAACGTCCTGACTTTC.

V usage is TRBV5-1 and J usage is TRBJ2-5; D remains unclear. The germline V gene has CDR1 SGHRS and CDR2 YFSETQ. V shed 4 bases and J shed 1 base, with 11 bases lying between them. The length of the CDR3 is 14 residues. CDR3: CASSTTLSQETQYF. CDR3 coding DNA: TGCGCCAGCAGCACGACTCTGAGCCAAGAGACCCAGTACTTC.

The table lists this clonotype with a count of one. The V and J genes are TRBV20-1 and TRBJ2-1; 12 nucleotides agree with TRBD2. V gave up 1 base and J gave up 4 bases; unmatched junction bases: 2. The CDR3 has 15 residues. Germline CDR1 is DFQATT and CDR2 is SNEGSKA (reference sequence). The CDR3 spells CSARASGGAYNEQFF. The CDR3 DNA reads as TGCAGTGCTAGAGCTAGCGGGGGGGCGTACAATGAGCAGTTCTTC.

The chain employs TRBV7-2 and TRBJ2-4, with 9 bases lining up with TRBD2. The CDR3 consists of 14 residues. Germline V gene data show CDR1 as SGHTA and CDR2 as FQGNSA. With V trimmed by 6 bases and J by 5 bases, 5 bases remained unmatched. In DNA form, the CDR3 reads TGTGCCAGCAGACGAAGCGGGGGGCAAAACATTCAGTACTTC. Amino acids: CASRRSGGQNIQYF. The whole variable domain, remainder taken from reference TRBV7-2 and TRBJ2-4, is GAGVSQSPSNKVTEKGKDVELRCDPISGHTALYWYRQSLGQGLEFLIYFQGNSAPDKSGLPSDRFSAERTGGSVSTLTIQRTQQEDSAVYLCASRRSGGQNIQYFGAGTRLSVL.

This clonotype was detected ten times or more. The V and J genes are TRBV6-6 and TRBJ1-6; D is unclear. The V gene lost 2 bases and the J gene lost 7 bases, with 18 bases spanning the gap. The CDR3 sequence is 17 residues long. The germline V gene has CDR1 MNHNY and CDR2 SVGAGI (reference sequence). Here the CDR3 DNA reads TGTGCCAGCAGTTACGCAAGGCCCGTCCTACCCAATTCACCCCTCCACTTT. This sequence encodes CASSYARPVLPNSPLHF.